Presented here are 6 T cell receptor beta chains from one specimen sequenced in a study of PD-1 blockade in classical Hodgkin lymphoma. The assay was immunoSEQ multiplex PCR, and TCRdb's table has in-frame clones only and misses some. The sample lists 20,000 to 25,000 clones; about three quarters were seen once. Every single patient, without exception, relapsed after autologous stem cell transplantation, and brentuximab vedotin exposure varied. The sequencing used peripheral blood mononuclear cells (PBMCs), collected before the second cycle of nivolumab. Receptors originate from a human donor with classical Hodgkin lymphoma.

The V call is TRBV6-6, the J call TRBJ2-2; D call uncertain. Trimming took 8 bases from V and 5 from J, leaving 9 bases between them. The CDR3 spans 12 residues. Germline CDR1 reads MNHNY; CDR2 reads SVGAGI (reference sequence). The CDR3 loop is CASCRATGELFF. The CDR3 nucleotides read TGTGCCAGCTGTCGAGCTACCGGGGAGCTGTTTTTT.

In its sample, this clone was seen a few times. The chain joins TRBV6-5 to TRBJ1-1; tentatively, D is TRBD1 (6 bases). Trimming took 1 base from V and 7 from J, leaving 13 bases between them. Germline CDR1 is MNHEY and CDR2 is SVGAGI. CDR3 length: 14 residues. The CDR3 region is CASSYYSGTFEAFF. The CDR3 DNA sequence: TGTGCCAGCAGTTACTACTCCGGGACATTTGAAGCTTTCTTT.

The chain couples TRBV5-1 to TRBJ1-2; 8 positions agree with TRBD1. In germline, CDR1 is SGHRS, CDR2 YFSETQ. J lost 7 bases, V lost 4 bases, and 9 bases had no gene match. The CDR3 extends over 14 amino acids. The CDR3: CASSETGGAGGYTF. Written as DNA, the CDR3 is TGCGCCAGCAGCGAAACAGGGGGAGCTGGTGGCTACACCTTC.

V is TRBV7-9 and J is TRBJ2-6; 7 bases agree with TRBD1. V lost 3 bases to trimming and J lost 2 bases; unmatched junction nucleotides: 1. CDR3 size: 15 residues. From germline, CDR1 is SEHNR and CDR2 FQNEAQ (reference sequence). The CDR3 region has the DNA TGTGCCAGCAGCTTCACAGGGGCTGGGGCCAACGTCCTGACTTTC. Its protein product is CASSFTGAGANVLTF.

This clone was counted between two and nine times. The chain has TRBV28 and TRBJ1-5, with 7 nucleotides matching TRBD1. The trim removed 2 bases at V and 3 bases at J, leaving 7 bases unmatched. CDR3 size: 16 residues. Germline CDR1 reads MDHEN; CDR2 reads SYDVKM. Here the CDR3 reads CASSLATGTANQPQHF. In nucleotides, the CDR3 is TGTGCCAGCAGTTTAGCTACCGGGACAGCCAATCAGCCCCAGCATTTT.

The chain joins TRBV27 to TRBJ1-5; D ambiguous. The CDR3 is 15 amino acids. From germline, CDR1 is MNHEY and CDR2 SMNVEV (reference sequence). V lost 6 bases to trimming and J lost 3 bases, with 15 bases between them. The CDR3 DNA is TGTGCCAGCAGAGTGAACAGCCAATACAATCAGCCCCAGCATTTT. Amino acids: CASRVNSQYNQPQHF.